This record looks at one T cell receptor (beta chain) sequence and its context. Relative to the germline gene, one junction end is altered; a read error may explain this. The data were taken from a study of cytomegalovirus exposure and HLA in healthy donors. PCR used 60 Vbeta primers and 13 Jbeta primers. TCRdb keeps only in-frame clones here, not all; method: immunoSEQ multiplex PCR. Of 150,000 to 190,000 clones listed, roughly 82% are singletons. Material: PBMCs. The receptor was derived from a woman aged 45-65 years in good health and CMV-seropositive.

The CDR3 reads CSSSFGRFRQGGGEQYF. As DNA, the CDR3 is TGTTCCAGCAGCTTTGGTCGGTTTCGGCAGGGCGGTGGCGAGCAGTACTTC. This chain joins TRBV7-9 and TRBJ2-7, with D perhaps matching TRBD1 (5 bases). This CDR3 region has 17 residues. The germline CDR1 and CDR2 sequences are SEHNR and FQNEAQ (reference sequence).